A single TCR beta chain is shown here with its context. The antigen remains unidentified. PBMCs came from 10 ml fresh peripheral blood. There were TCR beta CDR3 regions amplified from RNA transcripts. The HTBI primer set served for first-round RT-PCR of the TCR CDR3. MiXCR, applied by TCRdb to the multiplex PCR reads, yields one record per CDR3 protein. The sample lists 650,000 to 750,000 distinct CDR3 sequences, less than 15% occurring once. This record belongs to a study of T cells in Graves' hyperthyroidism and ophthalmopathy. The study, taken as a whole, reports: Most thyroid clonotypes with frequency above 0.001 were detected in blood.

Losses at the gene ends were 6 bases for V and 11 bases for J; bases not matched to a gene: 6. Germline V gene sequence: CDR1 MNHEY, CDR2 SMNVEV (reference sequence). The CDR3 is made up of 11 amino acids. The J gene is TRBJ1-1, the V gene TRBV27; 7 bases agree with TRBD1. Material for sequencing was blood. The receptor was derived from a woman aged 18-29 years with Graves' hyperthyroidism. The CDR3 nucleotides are TGTGCCAGCAGAAAAACAGGGGCTGCTTTCTTT. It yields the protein CASRKTGAAFF.